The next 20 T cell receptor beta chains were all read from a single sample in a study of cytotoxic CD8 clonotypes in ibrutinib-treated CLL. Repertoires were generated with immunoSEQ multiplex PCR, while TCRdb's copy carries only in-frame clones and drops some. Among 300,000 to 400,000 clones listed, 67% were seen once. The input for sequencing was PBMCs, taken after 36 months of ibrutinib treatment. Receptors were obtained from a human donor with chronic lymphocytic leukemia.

CDR3: CASSFRGAGELFF. Written as DNA, the CDR3 is TGTGCCAGCAGTTTTAGAGGCGCCGGGGAGCTGTTTTTT. The rearrangement uses TRBV28 and TRBJ2-2; no reliable D call. The CDR3 sequence is 13 residues long. The germline gives CDR1 MDHEN, CDR2 SYDVKM. Trimming shortened V by 3 bases and J by 6 bases, and 8 bases separated the two germline ends.

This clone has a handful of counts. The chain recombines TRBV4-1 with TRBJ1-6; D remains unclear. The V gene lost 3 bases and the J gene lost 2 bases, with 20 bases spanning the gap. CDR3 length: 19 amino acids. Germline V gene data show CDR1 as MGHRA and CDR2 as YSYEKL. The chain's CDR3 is CASSHRVREPGAYNSPLHF. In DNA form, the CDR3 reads TGCGCCAGCAGCCATAGGGTACGCGAACCAGGCGCCTATAATTCACCCCTCCACTTT.

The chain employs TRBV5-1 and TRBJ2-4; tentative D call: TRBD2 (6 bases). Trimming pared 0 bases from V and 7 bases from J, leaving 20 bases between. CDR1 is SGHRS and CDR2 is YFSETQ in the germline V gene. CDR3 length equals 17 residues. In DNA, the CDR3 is TGCGCCAGCAGCTTGGGAAGCGGTGGAGGGAATTGGAACATTCAGTACTTC. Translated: CASSLGSGGGNWNIQYF.

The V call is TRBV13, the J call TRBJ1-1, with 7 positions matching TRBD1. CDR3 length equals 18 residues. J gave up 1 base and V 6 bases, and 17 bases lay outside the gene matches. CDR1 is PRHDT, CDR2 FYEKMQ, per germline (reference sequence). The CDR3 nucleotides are TGTGCCAGCAGTCAATATTCTTGGGTAGGGGGCGAGAACACTGAAGCTTTCTTT. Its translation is CASSQYSWVGGENTEAFF. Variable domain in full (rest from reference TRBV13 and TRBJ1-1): AAGVIQSPRHLIKEKRETATLKCYPIPRHDTVYWYQQGPGQDPQFLISFYEKMQSDKGSIPDRFSAQQFSDYHSELNMSSLELGDSALYFCASSQYSWVGGENTEAFFGQGTRLTVV.

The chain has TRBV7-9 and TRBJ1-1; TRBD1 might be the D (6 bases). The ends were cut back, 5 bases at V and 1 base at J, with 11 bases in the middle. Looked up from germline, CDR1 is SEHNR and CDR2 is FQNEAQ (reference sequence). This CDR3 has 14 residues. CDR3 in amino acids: CASSRGQQNTEAFF. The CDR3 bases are TGTGCCAGCAGCAGAGGACAGCAGAACACTGAAGCTTTCTTT.

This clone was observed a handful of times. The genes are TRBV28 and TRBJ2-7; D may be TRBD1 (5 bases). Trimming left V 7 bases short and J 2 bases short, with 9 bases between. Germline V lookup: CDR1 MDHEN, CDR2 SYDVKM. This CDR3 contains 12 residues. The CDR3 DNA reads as TGTGCCAGCATGGCAGGGCCCTACGAGCAGTACTTC. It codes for CASMAGPYEQYF.

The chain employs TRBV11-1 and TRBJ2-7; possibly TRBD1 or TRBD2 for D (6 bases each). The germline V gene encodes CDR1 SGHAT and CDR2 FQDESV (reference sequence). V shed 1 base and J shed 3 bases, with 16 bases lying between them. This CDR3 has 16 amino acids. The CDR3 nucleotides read TGTGCCAGCAGCTTAGTTCCCGGAGGGGGTTACTACGAGCAGTACTTC. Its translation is CASSLVPGGGYYEQYF.

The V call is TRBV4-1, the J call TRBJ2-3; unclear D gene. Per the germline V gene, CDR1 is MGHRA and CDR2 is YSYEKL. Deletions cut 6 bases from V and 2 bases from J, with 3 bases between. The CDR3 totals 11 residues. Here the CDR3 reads CASSLTDTQYF. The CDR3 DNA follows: TGCGCCAGCAGTCTCACAGATACGCAGTATTTT.

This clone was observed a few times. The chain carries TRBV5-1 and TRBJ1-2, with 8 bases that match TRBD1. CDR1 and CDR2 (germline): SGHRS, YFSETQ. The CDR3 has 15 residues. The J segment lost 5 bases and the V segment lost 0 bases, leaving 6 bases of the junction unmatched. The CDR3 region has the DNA TGCGCCAGCAGCTTGGACGGACAGGGAGTGTATGGCTACACCTTC. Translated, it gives CASSLDGQGVYGYTF.

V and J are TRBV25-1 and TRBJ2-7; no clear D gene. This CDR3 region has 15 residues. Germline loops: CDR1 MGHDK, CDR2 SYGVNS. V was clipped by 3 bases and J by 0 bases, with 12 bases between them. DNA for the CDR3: TGTGCCAGCAGTGATGCGACCGGTAGCTCCTACGAGCAGTACTTC. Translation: CASSDATGSSYEQYF.

The CDR3 here is CASSLGGLRSYNEQFF. The CDR3 region has the DNA TGTGCCAGCAGCTTGGGGGGACTAAGGTCCTACAATGAGCAGTTCTTC. The chain has TRBV5-4 and TRBJ2-1, with 7 bases that match TRBD2. CDR3 length equals 16 residues. The V and J ends lost 0 bases and 1 base, in that order; junction bases with no gene match: 4. CDR1 is SGHNT and CDR2 is YYREEE in the germline V gene (reference sequence). Full variable domain (rest looked up from reference TRBV5-4 and TRBJ2-1): ETGVTQSPTHLIKTRGQQVTLRCSSQSGHNTVSWYQQALGQGPQFIFQYYREEENGRGNFPPRFSGLQFPNYSSELNVNALELDDSALYLCASSLGGLRSYNEQFFGPGTRLTVL.

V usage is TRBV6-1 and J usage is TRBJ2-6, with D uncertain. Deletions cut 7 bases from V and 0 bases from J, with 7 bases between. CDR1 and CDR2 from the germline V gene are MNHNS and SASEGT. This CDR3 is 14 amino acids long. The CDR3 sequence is CASNGGSGANVLTF. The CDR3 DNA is TGTGCCAGCAACGGCGGCTCTGGGGCCAACGTCCTGACTTTC.

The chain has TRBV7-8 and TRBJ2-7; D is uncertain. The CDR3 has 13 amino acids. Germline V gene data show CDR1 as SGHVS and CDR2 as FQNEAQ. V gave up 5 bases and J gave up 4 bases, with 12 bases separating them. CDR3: CASSHGPAYEQYF. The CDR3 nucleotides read TGTGCCAGCAGCCACGGTCCCGCTTACGAGCAGTACTTC. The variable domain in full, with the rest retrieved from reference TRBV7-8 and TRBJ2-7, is GAGVSQSPRYKVAKRGQDVALRCDPISGHVSLFWYQQALGQGPEFLTYFQNEAQLDKSGLPSDRFFAERPEGSVSTLKIQRTQQEDSAVYLCASSHGPAYEQYFGPGTRLTVT.

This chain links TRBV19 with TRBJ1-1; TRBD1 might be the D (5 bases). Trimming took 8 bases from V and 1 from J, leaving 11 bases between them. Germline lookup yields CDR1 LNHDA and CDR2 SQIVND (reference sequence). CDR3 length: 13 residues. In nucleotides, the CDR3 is TGTGCCAGTGGGAGGGGCAAGAACACTGAAGCTTTCTTT. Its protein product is CASGRGKNTEAFF.

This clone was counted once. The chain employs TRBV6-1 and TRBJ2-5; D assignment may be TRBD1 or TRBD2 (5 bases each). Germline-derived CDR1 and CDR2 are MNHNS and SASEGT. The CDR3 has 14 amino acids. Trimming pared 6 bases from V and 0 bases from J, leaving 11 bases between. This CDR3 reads CASSLRGHQETQYF. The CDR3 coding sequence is TGTGCCAGCAGCCTAAGGGGACACCAAGAGACCCAGTACTTC.

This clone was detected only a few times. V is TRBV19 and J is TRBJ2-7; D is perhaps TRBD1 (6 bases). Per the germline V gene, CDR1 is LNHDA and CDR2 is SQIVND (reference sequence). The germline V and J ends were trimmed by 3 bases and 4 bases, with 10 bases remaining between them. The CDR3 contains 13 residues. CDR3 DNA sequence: TGTGCCAGTAGTATCCTAACAGGGTACGAGCAGTACTTC. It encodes CASSILTGYEQYF.

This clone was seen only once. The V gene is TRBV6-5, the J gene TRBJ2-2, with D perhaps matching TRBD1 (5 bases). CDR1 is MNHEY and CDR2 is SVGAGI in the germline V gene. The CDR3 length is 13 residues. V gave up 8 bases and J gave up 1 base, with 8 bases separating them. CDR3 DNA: TGTGCCAGCCAGACAGAGAACACCGGGGAGCTGTTTTTT. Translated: CASQTENTGELFF.

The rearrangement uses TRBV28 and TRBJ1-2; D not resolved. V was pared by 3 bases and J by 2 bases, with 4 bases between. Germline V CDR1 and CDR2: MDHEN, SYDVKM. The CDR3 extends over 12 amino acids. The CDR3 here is CASSLKNYGYTF. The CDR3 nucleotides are TGTGCCAGCAGTTTGAAAAACTATGGCTACACCTTC.

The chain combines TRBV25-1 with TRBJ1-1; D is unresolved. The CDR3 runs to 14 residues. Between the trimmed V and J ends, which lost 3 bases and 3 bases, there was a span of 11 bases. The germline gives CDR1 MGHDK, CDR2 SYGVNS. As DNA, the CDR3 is TGTGCCAGCAGTGACAATGGTTTTGACACTGAAGCTTTCTTT. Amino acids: CASSDNGFDTEAFF.

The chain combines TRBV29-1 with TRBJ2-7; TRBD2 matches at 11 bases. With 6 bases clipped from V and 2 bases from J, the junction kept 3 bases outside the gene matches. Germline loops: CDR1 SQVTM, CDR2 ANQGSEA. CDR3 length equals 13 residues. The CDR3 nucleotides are TGCAGCGTGGGGGGACTAGCGGCCTACGAGCAGTACTTC. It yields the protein CSVGGLAAYEQYF.